This entry describes one T cell receptor (beta chain). The data were obtained in a study of blood T cell repertoires in COVID-19. Study at large: PBMCs, B-cell-depleted T cells, or T cells were the source of the cDNA or gDNA that made up the material.

The data were produced by immunoSEQ multiplex PCR, yet TCRdb's version contains in-frame clones alone and is incomplete. The table shows about 87,000 clones, with about 85% occurring only once. The sample was peripheral blood. This TCR derives from a woman aged 80 or older with COVID-19, enrolled during active disease.

In nucleotides, the CDR3 is TGTGCCAGCAGCCAAGAGGCTAGCGGGAGTCGGTTCCTCGATGAGCAGTTCTTC. It is translated as CASSQEASGSRFLDEQFF. This chain joins TRBV4-2 and TRBJ2-1; 10 nucleotides line up with TRBD2. CDR1 is LGHNA and CDR2 is YNFKEQ in the germline V gene. With 0 bases clipped from V and 8 bases from J, the junction kept 13 bases outside the gene matches. CDR3 length equals 18 residues.